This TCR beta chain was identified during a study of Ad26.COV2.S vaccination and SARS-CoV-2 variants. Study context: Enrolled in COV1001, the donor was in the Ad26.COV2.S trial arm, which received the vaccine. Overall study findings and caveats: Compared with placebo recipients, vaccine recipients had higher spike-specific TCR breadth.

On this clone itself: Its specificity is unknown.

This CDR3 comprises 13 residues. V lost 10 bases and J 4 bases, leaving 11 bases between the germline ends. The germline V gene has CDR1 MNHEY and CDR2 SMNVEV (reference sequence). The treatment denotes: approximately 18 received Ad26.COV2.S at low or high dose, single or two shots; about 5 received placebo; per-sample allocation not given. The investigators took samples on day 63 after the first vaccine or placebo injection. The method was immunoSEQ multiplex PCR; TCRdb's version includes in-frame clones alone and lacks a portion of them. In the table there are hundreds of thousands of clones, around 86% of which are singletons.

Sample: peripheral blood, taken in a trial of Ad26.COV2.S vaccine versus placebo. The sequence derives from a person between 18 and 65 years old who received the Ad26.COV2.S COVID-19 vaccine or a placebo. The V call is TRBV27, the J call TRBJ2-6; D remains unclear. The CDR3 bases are TGTGCCACCCGGTCGGTAGGGGCCAACGTCCTGACTTTC. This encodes CATRSVGANVLTF.